One and the same sample provided the 4 T cell receptor beta chains below, sequenced in a study of shared clonotypes between healthy human individuals. The data were produced by immunoSEQ multiplex PCR, yet TCRdb's version contains in-frame clones alone and is incomplete. The repertoire holds roughly 2.5 million clones, with more than 80% as singletons. Sequenced input: naive CD4+ T cells sorted from blood. The subset is: CD45RA+ positively selected. The receptors were gathered from a man younger than 30 in good health.

As to this clone: Other DNA sequences in the sample encode the same CDR3. This rearrangement joins TRBV30 to TRBJ2-3; TRBD2 matches at 8 bases. The junction had 7 bases not matched to a gene; V was cut back by 0 bases and J by 2 bases. The CDR3 extends over 16 amino acids. From germline, CDR1 is GTSNPN and CDR2 SVGIG (reference sequence). CDR3 nucleotides: TGTGCCTGGAGTGTAATGGCTAGCGGGCCCACAGATACGCAGTATTTT. Protein product: CAWSVMASGPTDTQYF. The entire variable domain, with the rest obtained from reference TRBV30 and TRBJ2-3, is as follows: SQTIHQWPATLVQPVGSPLSLECTVEGTSNPNLYWYRQAAGRGLQLLFYSVGIGQISSEVPQNLSASRPQDRQFILSSKKLLLSDSGFYLCAWSVMASGPTDTQYFGPGTRLTVL.

This clone was detected only once. The chain links TRBV6-6 to TRBJ1-1; no definite D call. The V end was cut by 6 bases, the J end by 6 bases, with 11 bases between. The CDR3 has 12 residues. Germline V gene data show CDR1 as MNHNY and CDR2 as SVGAGI (reference sequence). In nucleotides, the CDR3 is TGTGCCAGCAGCCCGACTGTTTCTGAAGCTTTCTTT. This encodes CASSPTVSEAFF.

A note on this clone: The identical CDR3 is also encoded by other nucleotide sequences in the sample. The rearrangement uses TRBV7-2 and TRBJ2-7; 8 bases fit TRBD1. The germline V gene has CDR1 SGHTA and CDR2 FQGNSA. Germline trimming cut 5 bases from V and 4 bases from J; bases unmatched to any gene: 4. The CDR3 runs 13 residues. The CDR3 bases are TGTGCCAGCAGCCCCCGGACAGGGTACGAGCAGTACTTC. Amino acid sequence: CASSPRTGYEQYF.

This CDR3 reads CAWSLTDRNQPQHF. The CDR3 DNA follows: TGTGCCTGGAGCCTGACGGACAGGAATCAGCCCCAGCATTTT. This chain connects TRBV30 to TRBJ1-5; 7 bases match TRBD1. V was pared by 3 bases and J by 4 bases, with 6 bases of the junction left unmatched. The CDR3 runs 14 residues. Germline V lookup: CDR1 GTSNPN, CDR2 SVGIG (reference sequence).